This TCR beta chain was sequenced for a study of cytomegalovirus exposure and HLA in healthy donors. Overall study findings and caveats: With DRB1 most and HLA-C fewest, TCR association rates differed between HLA loci in a later analysis. Rare TCR sequences predominated, though certain public TCRs were found in many donors. Available immune exposure information was restricted to CMV serostatus only. One cluster of highly shared sequence variants probably arose as a sequencing artifact.

The PCR ran on 60 Vbeta and 13 Jbeta primers. The assay was immunoSEQ multiplex PCR, and TCRdb's table has in-frame clones only and misses some. Of approximately 130,000 clones listed, approximately 8.9% are singletons. V was cut by 3 bases and J by 5 bases, with 7 bases left in between. The CDR3 is 13 residues long. Germline-derived CDR1 and CDR2 are MRHNA and SNTAGT. This clone was seen only a few times. Its target is not known. The sequencing sample was made of PBMCs. The TCR originated in a woman between 40 and 50 years old in good health and CMV-seropositive. The chain couples TRBV6-4 to TRBJ2-2; D gene uncertain. The CDR3 loop reads CASSERMTGELFF. Written as DNA, the CDR3 is TGTGCCAGCAGTGAGAGAATGACCGGGGAGCTGTTTTTT.